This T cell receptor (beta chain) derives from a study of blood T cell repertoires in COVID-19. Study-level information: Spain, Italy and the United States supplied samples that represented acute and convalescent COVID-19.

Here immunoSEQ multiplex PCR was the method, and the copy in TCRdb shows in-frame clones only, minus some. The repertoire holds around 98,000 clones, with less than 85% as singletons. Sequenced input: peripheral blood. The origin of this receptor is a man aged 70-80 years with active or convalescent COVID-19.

The CDR3 bases are TGTGCCAGCGCCTTCCTGACAGGGACAGATACGCAGTATTTT. It encodes CASAFLTGTDTQYF. The chain is built from TRBV2 and TRBJ2-3, with TRBD1 identical over 7 bases. V lost 8 bases, J lost 3 bases, and 8 bases stayed unmatched. Germline assignment: CDR1 SNHLY and CDR2 FYNNEI. This CDR3 region has 14 residues.